A single sample gave rise to the 9 T cell receptor beta chains below, sequenced in a study of shared clonotypes between healthy human individuals. The data were produced by immunoSEQ multiplex PCR, yet TCRdb's version contains in-frame clones alone and is incomplete. The sample lists approximately 940,000 clones; over 75% were seen once. The source material was memory CD4+ T cells sorted from blood. As for subset: CD45RA-negative fraction. The receptors stem from a man aged 18 to 29 in good health.

Of note for this clone: A single base separates this from a much larger clone, so it may be a read error. The same CDR3 arises from other DNA sequences in this sample as well. The chain carries TRBV30 and TRBJ2-2, with D hard to call. Germline V CDR1 and CDR2: GTSNPN, SVGIG (reference sequence). Trimming removed 0 bases at V and 2 bases at J, with 7 bases between. The CDR3 spans 14 residues. The CDR3 reads CAWSVGSNTGELFF. The CDR3 DNA is TGTGCCTGGAGTGTAGGTTCTAACACCGGGGAGCTGTTTTTT.

The chain carries TRBV30 and TRBJ1-2; D is unresolved. The CDR3 length is 11 residues. V lost 7 bases and J lost 4, with 10 bases in between. The germline CDR1 and CDR2 sequences are GTSNPN and SVGIG (reference sequence). The CDR3 DNA follows: TGTGCCTCCCAGTGGGGCTATGGCTACACCTTC. Translated: CASQWGYGYTF.

The chain employs TRBV15 and TRBJ2-3; D gene unclear. The CDR3 has 16 residues. V dropped 5 bases and J dropped 6 bases, with 21 bases sitting between them. Germline V gives CDR1 LNHNV, CDR2 YYDKDF (reference sequence). The CDR3 region is CATSGFSRIKGDTQYF. The CDR3 region has the DNA TGTGCCACCAGCGGGTTTAGTCGTATCAAAGGGGATACGCAGTATTTT.

The J gene is TRBJ1-2, the V gene TRBV2; D possibly corresponds to TRBD1 (5 bases). Germline CDR1 and CDR2: SNHLY and FYNNEI. This CDR3 contains 13 residues. CDR3 amino acids: CTTEARGNYGYTF. The CDR3 DNA reads as TGTACTACCGAGGCTCGGGGGAACTATGGCTACACCTTC. Based on the CDR3 plus reference TRBV2 and TRBJ1-2, the full variable domain is EPEVTQTPSHQVTQMGQEVILRCVPISNHLYFYWYRQILGQKVEFLVSFYNNEISEKSEIFDDQFSVERPDGSNFTLKIRSTKLEDSAMYFCTTEARGNYGYTFGSGTRLTVV.

The V gene is TRBV27, the J gene TRBJ2-2; possible D gene TRBD1, 5 bases. The CDR3 runs to 14 residues. The V end lost 5 bases, the J end lost 7 bases, and 14 bases lay between the germline ends. Germline CDR1 is MNHEY and CDR2 is SMNVEV (reference sequence). CDR3 nucleotides: TGTGCCAGCAGTGGGCAGGGTCTCGGCGGGGAGCTGTTTTTT. Its protein product is CASSGQGLGGELFF.

The gene calls are TRBV11-3 and TRBJ2-2, with D perhaps TRBD1 (6 bases). Trimming shortened V by 4 bases and J by 4 bases, and 10 bases separated the two germline ends. CDR3 length: 14 amino acids. CDR1 SGHNT and CDR2 YENEEA come from the germline V gene. CDR3 residues: CASSSQGSTGELFF. CDR3 in DNA: TGTGCCAGCAGCTCACAGGGAAGCACCGGGGAGCTGTTTTTT.

This chain links TRBV5-4 with TRBJ2-3; 10 bases line up with TRBD2. Germline lookup yields CDR1 SGHNT and CDR2 YYREEE (reference sequence). CDR3 length equals 16 residues. The V and J ends lost 0 bases and 5 bases, in that order; junction bases with no gene match: 6. The CDR3 DNA sequence: TGTGCCAGCAGCTTGGGGCTAGCGGGGGTCGTAGATACGCAGTATTTT. Amino acid sequence: CASSLGLAGVVDTQYF.

The CDR3 DNA follows: TGTGCCAGCAGCTTGGTTCCGACAGGGGGAGAGACCCAGTACTTC. Translating gives CASSLVPTGGETQYF. The rearrangement joins TRBV5-6 to TRBJ2-5, with 9 nucleotides matching TRBD1. The ends lost 0 bases at V and 4 bases at J; junction bases unmatched: 4. This CDR3 spans 15 amino acids. Germline lookup yields CDR1 SGHDT and CDR2 YYEEEE.

The genes are TRBV6-6 and TRBJ1-5, with 7 bases identical to TRBD1. CDR3 length: 14 residues. V lost 3 bases, J lost 5 bases, and 4 bases stayed unmatched. Germline V gene data show CDR1 as MNHNY and CDR2 as SVGAGI (reference sequence). CDR3 amino acids: CASSYRGPYQPQHF. Written as DNA, the CDR3 is TGTGCCAGCAGTTATAGGGGGCCTTATCAGCCCCAGCATTTT.